This section outlines one TCR beta chain sequence together with its context. This clone was seen a handful of times. Its binding antigen is unknown. Base qualities are not recorded, but no much larger clone differs from it by a single base. The entire amount of isolated RNA was reverse transcribed using the High Capacity cDNA Reverse Transcription Kit, so the sequenced TCRB transcripts were expressed ones. Deep immunoSEQ sequencing was applied to naive, central memory and regulatory T cell samples, giving an average of around 3.4 million total reads per sample. Sorted cells were lysed in RLT buffer and RNA was extracted with DNase-treated RNeasy Micro or Mini kits, depending on cell number. Each cell subset was processed on its own to prevent cross-contamination, while patient and healthy donor samples were processed together. TCRB sequences were amplified from cDNA with the immunoSEQ multiplex PCR, producing 87-bp fragments spanning the CDR3 region. Sequencing of the amplicons was performed on the Illumina HiSeq platform. Per the source publication's procedure: PCR bias was computationally corrected using synthetic template baselines, reads within Hamming distance 2 were collapsed, and singletons that could not be merged were discarded. Reads were aligned against IMGT so that V, D and J genes, CDR3 length and insertions or deletions at six rearrangement sites could be assigned. Within each subset, clonotype counts were normalized to sorted cell number, and only after that were true diversity and Gini coefficients computed with the tcR R package. The overlap coefficient, calculated on TCRB nucleotide sequences, was used to quantify repertoire sharing. Out-of-frame TCRB sequences from naive cells were analyzed as a proxy for the pre-selection repertoire. Drawn from immuneACCESS, this table holds only the in-frame rearrangements with V and J called that TCRdb kept. Clones are partly lost; checked studies trace under half to an unresolved V gene and leave the rest unexplained. That table is the source of V, J and clone size, and D and trimming were worked out from the DNA. In this sample the table shows about 230,000 clones, approximately 16% of which occur a single time. Jointly, the top ten make up less than 0.09% of the sample.

This specimen comes from a study of beta chain features in type 1 diabetes (dated by TCRdb to 2017 to 2018). Context from the whole study: Patients and healthy donors did not differ in mean age, gender distribution, total cell number or subset yield. The study compared the TCRB repertoires of sorted circulating CD4+ T cell subsets in recently diagnosed type 1 diabetes patients with those in matched healthy donors. Across all samples, some 100,000,000 sorted cells were examined, and cell number per subset correlated strongly with RNA yield. Regulatory and stem cell-like memory subsets were obtained from only 8 patients and about 8 healthy donors, while naive and central memory subsets were obtained from all 30 or so donors. Study-wide findings and limitations: Type 1 diabetes patients showed a moderate but significant shortening of TCRB CDR3 length in all four CD4+ subsets. Naive, central memory and regulatory TCRB repertoires appeared more similar among patients than among healthy donors. Patients with type 1 diabetes made fewer insertions and deleted more nucleotides at VDJ recombination sites, implying thymic rearrangement abnormalities. Only small numbers of individuals were included in the HLA sub-analyses, which left unresolved whether HLA type had any influence on TCRB rearrangement. Because cDNA was sequenced instead of genomic DNA, activated cells with high expression could be over-represented, although the groups did not differ in activation or CD3 levels. PCR may preferentially amplify shorter templates, but because patient and control samples were amplified and corrected together, any resulting skew would affect both groups equally.

The CDR1 and CDR2 encoded by the germline V gene (reference sequence) are GTSNPN and SVGIG. The junction carries 8 bases between V and J, which are trimmed by 5 bases and 1 base respectively. The CDR3 holds 12 amino acids from the cysteine to the phenylalanine. The CDR3 DNA has 36 bases and is translated from base 1. From each donor, a single peripheral blood sample of about 116 mL on average was drawn into heparinised tubes. A BD FACSAria II was used to sort naive, central memory, regulatory and stem cell-like memory CD4+ T cells with a panel that included CD45RO, CCR7, CD25, CD127, CD95 and CD27. All sorted populations exceeded 98% purity. PBMCs were isolated immediately by Lymphoprep density gradient centrifugation and stained directly without culture. So that batch effects would be minimized, each experiment stained and sorted samples in pairs, pairing one healthy donor with one patient.

The sequenced material came from naive CD4+ T cells from blood. The sample's cell subset or site label is to be understood as: true naive CD4+ T cells. This chain is built from TRBV30 and TRBJ1-1; possibly the D gene is TRBD1, per 6 matching bases. The origin of this receptor is a man aged 25-45 years with type 1 diabetes. The DNA sequence is TGTGCCTGGGACAGGCCGAACACTGAAGCTTTCTTT. This translates into CAWDRPNTEAFF.